Listed here is a single TCR beta chain. One junction end disagrees with the germline gene, perhaps due to a read error. The data are from a study of tumor-infiltrating lymphocytes in primary liver carcinoma. Total RNA amounting to 450 to 550 ng was the source from which TCR beta cDNA was made with a constant-region primer. It was through three nested multiplex PCR rounds of slightly modified ARM-PCR that TCR beta libraries arose. From the multiplex PCR reads, TCRdb called clonotypes with MiXCR, one entry per CDR3 protein. The data show 300,000 to 350,000 distinct CDR3 sequences, 65% seen once. They got blood RNA out of unsorted whole blood and also pulled out germline DNA. Sequenced material: peripheral blood. The clonotype comes from a middle-aged man with primary liver carcinoma and hepatitis B virus infection.

CDR3 nucleotide sequence: TGTGCCAGCAGCTCCCTCATGAACACCGAAGCTTTCTTT. It translates to CASSSLMNTEAFF. V and J are TRBV11-1 and TRBJ1-1; D is unclear. This CDR3 spans 13 amino acids. Looked up from germline, CDR1 is SGHAT and CDR2 is FQDESV (reference sequence).